These 27 T cell receptor beta chains share one sample of origin, sequenced in a study of control samples from healthy donors and cancer patients. Using immunoSEQ multiplex PCR, the repertoire was profiled, and TCRdb retains in-frame clones only, with some absent. The sample has 76,000 or so clones, roughly 89% seen once. The material sequenced was PBMCs. All receptors come from a woman aged 45 to 65 with colorectal cancer.

This clone showed up just once. The rearrangement links TRBV5-1 to TRBJ1-1; tentative D call: TRBD1 (5 bases). V gave up 4 bases and J gave up 1 base, with 11 bases separating them. From germline, CDR1 is SGHRS and CDR2 YFSETQ. The CDR3 runs to 14 residues. The CDR3 here is CASSDLTANTEAFF. Here the CDR3 DNA reads TGCGCCAGCAGCGATTTGACAGCGAACACTGAAGCTTTCTTT.

V gene TRBV12-5 combines with J gene TRBJ2-5; either TRBD1 or TRBD2 may fit D (5 bases each). The germline gives CDR1 LGHNT, CDR2 FRNRAP. The V end lost 7 bases, the J end lost 1 base, and 13 bases lay between the germline ends. The CDR3 consists of 14 residues. The CDR3: CASAYGAPQETQYF. The CDR3 nucleotides are TGTGCTAGTGCCTACGGGGCCCCCCAAGAGACCCAGTACTTC.

This clone was detected only once. This CDR3 reads CSASTGSNYGYTF. The CDR3 bases are TGCAGTGCTAGTACGGGGTCCAACTATGGCTACACCTTC. The genes are TRBV20-1 and TRBJ1-2; D uncertain. V was shortened by 3 bases and J by 2 bases, with 10 bases between the two germline ends. The CDR3 sequence is 13 residues long. The germline CDR1 and CDR2 sequences are DFQATT and SNEGSKA (reference sequence).

The rearrangement uses TRBV5-1 and TRBJ1-4, with D possibly TRBD1 on 6 matching bases. Trimming removed 4 bases at V and 6 bases at J, with 16 bases between. CDR1 is SGHRS, CDR2 YFSETQ, per germline. CDR3 length equals 15 residues. CDR3 amino acids: CASSPTGRGDEKLFF. The DNA for the CDR3 is TGCGCCAGCAGCCCAACTGGGAGGGGGGATGAAAAACTGTTTTTT.

V usage is TRBV7-2 and J usage is TRBJ2-1; perhaps TRBD2 as D (7 bases). V lost 4 bases, J lost 7 bases, and 17 bases lay in between. Looked up from germline, CDR1 is SGHTA and CDR2 is FQGNSA. This CDR3 is built from 15 residues. In nucleotides, the CDR3 is TGTGCCAGCAGCTCCACTGGGGGGGCGGGGAATGAGCAGTTCTTC. It encodes CASSSTGGAGNEQFF. The full variable domain, its missing parts supplied by reference TRBV7-2 and TRBJ2-1, is GAGVSQSPSNKVTEKGKDVELRCDPISGHTALYWYRQSLGQGLEFLIYFQGNSAPDKSGLPSDRFSAERTGGSVSTLTIQRTQQEDSAVYLCASSSTGGAGNEQFFGPGTRLTVL.

The V and J genes are TRBV10-3 and TRBJ1-2; no definite D call. Germline assignment: CDR1 ENHRY and CDR2 SYGVKD. Trimming took off 6 bases at V and 5 bases at J, with 13 bases between the two ends. CDR3 size: 13 residues. In DNA, the CDR3 is TGTGCCATCAGCGTTTCTATGCGGTATGGCTACACCTTC. The encoded protein is CAISVSMRYGYTF.

The J gene is TRBJ1-3, the V gene TRBV6-5; D perhaps matches TRBD1 (6 bases). CDR3 length equals 14 residues. Germline V gene sequence: CDR1 MNHEY, CDR2 SVGAGI. V was trimmed by 6 bases and J by 4 bases, leaving 13 bases between them. CDR3 nucleotide sequence: TGTGCCAGCAGAAAAACAGGGAGGGGAAACACCATATATTTT. Encoded protein: CASRKTGRGNTIYF.

The chain joins TRBV30 to TRBJ2-1, with a weak D call TRBD1 (6 bases). The CDR3 totals 12 residues. The germline gives CDR1 GTSNPN, CDR2 SVGIG (reference sequence). The germline V and J ends were trimmed by 4 bases and 8 bases, with 12 bases remaining between them. In nucleotides, the CDR3 is TGTGCCTGGACCAAAGAGGGGGATGAGCAGTTCTTC. It yields the protein CAWTKEGDEQFF.

The V gene is TRBV2, the J gene TRBJ1-3; D possibly corresponds to TRBD1 (6 bases). The V end lost 7 bases, the J end lost 4 bases, and 17 bases lay between the germline ends. CDR3 size: 15 residues. In germline, CDR1 is SNHLY, CDR2 FYNNEI. CDR3: CASTPATGSGNTIYF. CDR3 bases: TGTGCCAGCACTCCTGCGACAGGCTCAGGAAACACCATATATTTT.

The chain is built from TRBV30 and TRBJ2-1; D might be TRBD1 or TRBD2, each matching 5 bases. The CDR3 covers 14 residues. Germline CDR1 reads GTSNPN; CDR2 reads SVGIG (reference sequence). The V end lost 4 bases, the J end lost 4 bases, and 14 bases lay between the germline ends. CDR3 DNA sequence: TGTGCCTGGACACCTACGGGGCATTACAATGAGCAGTTCTTC. Translation: CAWTPTGHYNEQFF.

The chain has TRBV4-2 and TRBJ2-2, with TRBD2 matching 10 bases. CDR3 length: 15 residues. The ends lost 5 bases at V and 5 bases at J; junction bases unmatched: 5. Per germline, CDR1 LGHNA and CDR2 YNFKEQ. The CDR3 DNA follows: TGTGCCAGCAGCTCTCTAGCGGGGGTTACCGGGGAGCTGTTTTTT. This codes for CASSSLAGVTGELFF.

V usage is TRBV19 and J usage is TRBJ1-2; tentatively, D is TRBD1 (6 bases). Between the trimmed V and J ends, which lost 3 bases and 3 bases, there was a span of 8 bases. CDR1 and CDR2 from the germline V gene are LNHDA and SQIVND (reference sequence). The CDR3 consists of 13 residues. The CDR3 nucleotides are TGTGCCAGTAGTATGGCAGGGGACTATGGCTACACCTTC. Translation: CASSMAGDYGYTF.

The J gene is TRBJ1-2, the V gene TRBV6-5; tentative D call: TRBD1 (5 bases). V was trimmed by 7 bases and J by 5 bases, leaving 14 bases between them. Per the germline V gene, CDR1 is MNHEY and CDR2 is SVGAGI. This CDR3 has 13 residues. The CDR3 spells CASTSRGGYGYTF. CDR3 nucleotides: TGTGCCAGCACCTCTAGGGGCGGATATGGCTACACCTTC.

The rearrangement links TRBV5-8 to TRBJ1-3, with D unclear. V shed 0 bases and J shed 0 bases, with 10 bases lying between them. Germline CDR1 reads SGHTS; CDR2 reads YDEGEE. CDR3 length equals 16 residues. The DNA for the CDR3 is TGTGCCAGCAGCTTGGTCGGCGGCGGCTCTGGAAACACCATATATTTT. The encoded protein is CASSLVGGGSGNTIYF.

This clone was counted once. This rearrangement joins TRBV5-4 to TRBJ2-2; D might be TRBD1 (6 bases). V dropped 2 bases and J dropped 4 bases, with 15 bases sitting between them. The CDR3 sequence is 16 residues long. Per the germline V gene, CDR1 is SGHNT and CDR2 is YYREEE (reference sequence). The CDR3 spells CASSLQKDRITGELFF. In DNA, the CDR3 is TGTGCCAGCAGCTTACAAAAGGACAGAATCACCGGGGAGCTGTTTTTT.

The rearrangement links TRBV19 to TRBJ2-1, with 8 bases that match TRBD2. V lost 3 bases and J lost 6; bases outside the gene matches: 13. Germline loops: CDR1 LNHDA, CDR2 SQIVND (reference sequence). The CDR3 totals 17 residues. CDR3 loop: CASSMRGDLRWVNEQFF. The CDR3 coding sequence is TGTGCCAGTAGTATGCGGGGGGACCTGAGGTGGGTCAATGAGCAGTTCTTC.

The V and J genes are TRBV12-5 and TRBJ2-6; D assignment may be TRBD1 or TRBD2 (5 bases each). V gave up 4 bases and J gave up 4 bases, with 11 bases separating them. Germline lookup yields CDR1 LGHNT and CDR2 FRNRAP. The CDR3 sequence is 15 residues long. CDR3 residues: CASGSYGTGANVLTF. The DNA of the CDR3 is TGTGCTAGTGGTTCTTACGGGACGGGGGCCAACGTCCTGACTTTC.

The chain couples TRBV4-1 to TRBJ2-3; 11 bases map to TRBD2. The germline CDR1 and CDR2 sequences are MGHRA and YSYEKL. The CDR3 is 21 amino acids. J gave up 2 bases and V 5 bases, and 21 bases lay outside the gene matches. CDR3 sequence: CASSSPTMTSGARFLTDTQYF. CDR3 coding DNA: TGCGCCAGCAGCAGCCCCACAATGACTAGCGGGGCGCGCTTCCTCACAGATACGCAGTATTTT.

The chain's CDR3 is CASSLGVSTGYNEQFF. The CDR3 region has the DNA TGCGCCAGCAGCTTGGGGGTTTCCACGGGCTACAATGAGCAGTTCTTC. The chain combines TRBV5-1 with TRBJ2-1, with D uncertain. Trimming stripped 0 bases from V and 3 bases from J, with 13 bases between. Germline CDR1 SGHRS, CDR2 YFSETQ. This CDR3 has 16 residues. The whole variable domain, remainder taken from reference TRBV5-1 and TRBJ2-1, is KAGVTQTPRYLIKTRGQQVTLSCSPISGHRSVSWYQQTPGQGLQFLFEYFSETQRNKGNFPGRFSGRQFSNSRSEMNVSTLELGDSALYLCASSLGVSTGYNEQFFGPGTRLTVL.

V gene TRBV19 combines with J gene TRBJ1-2; possible D gene TRBD1, 5 bases. The CDR3 has 15 amino acids. The V end lost 5 bases, the J end lost 4 bases, and 17 bases lay between the germline ends. Germline values: CDR1 LNHDA, CDR2 SQIVND (reference sequence). Written as DNA, the CDR3 is TGTGCCAGTAGTTCCACCGGCAGGGAGTCCTATGGCTACACCTTC. Residues: CASSSTGRESYGYTF.

The chain carries TRBV30 and TRBJ2-4; D is undetermined. The germline CDR1 and CDR2 sequences are GTSNPN and SVGIG (reference sequence). This CDR3 is built from 16 residues. V was trimmed by 1 base and J by 0 bases, leaving 13 bases between them. CDR3 loop: CAWSGPTLLAKNIQYF. The CDR3 DNA reads TGTGCCTGGAGTGGGCCGACCCTTTTAGCCAAAAACATTCAGTACTTC.

This chain joins TRBV5-1 and TRBJ2-2; TRBD2 matches 7 bases. With 3 bases clipped from V and 2 bases from J, the junction kept 1 base outside the gene matches. The length of the CDR3 is 14 residues. Per germline, CDR1 SGHRS and CDR2 YFSETQ. The CDR3 DNA is TGCGCCAGCAGCTGGGGGGGTAACACCGGGGAGCTGTTTTTT. Translation: CASSWGGNTGELFF.

The chain is built from TRBV6-5 and TRBJ2-1, with a tentative D call TRBD1 (6 bases). CDR1 is MNHEY, CDR2 SVGAGI, per germline. V was shortened by 4 bases and J by 3 bases, with 10 bases between the two germline ends. The CDR3 has 14 residues. For the CDR3, the DNA is TGTGCCAGCAGTTTGGGGGCCGGCTACAATGAGCAGTTCTTC. Its protein product is CASSLGAGYNEQFF.

Only one count was recorded for this clone. The V and J genes are TRBV18 and TRBJ1-1, with a possible D match to TRBD1 (6 bases). V lost 4 bases and J lost 5, with 20 bases in between. Germline V gene sequence: CDR1 KGHSH, CDR2 LQKENI. The CDR3 has 16 amino acids. The CDR3 loop is CASSRVGGSVWTEAFF. The CDR3 DNA sequence: TGTGCCAGCTCACGGGTAGGGGGAAGCGTGTGGACTGAAGCTTTCTTT.

The chain couples TRBV4-1 to TRBJ2-7; 9 bases are a match to TRBD1. The V gene's germline CDR1 is MGHRA and CDR2 YSYEKL. Trimming at V came to 9 bases and at J to 4 bases, leaving 7 bases not matched to a gene. This CDR3 spans 13 amino acids. CDR3 DNA sequence: TGCGCCAGAGAGACAGGGGGAGGGTACGAGCAGTACGTC. The encoded protein is CARETGGGYEQYV.

This chain uses TRBV2 with TRBJ2-5, with D perhaps being TRBD1 or TRBD2 (5 bases each). V shed 6 bases and J shed 4 bases, with 9 bases lying between them. Germline lookup yields CDR1 SNHLY and CDR2 FYNNEI. This CDR3 is 12 amino acids long. CDR3 bases: TGTGCCAGCAGCCGGGACGGAGAGACCCAGTACTTC. This codes for CASSRDGETQYF.

The gene calls are TRBV9 and TRBJ2-5; 7 bases match TRBD2. Germline CDR1 SGDLS, CDR2 YYNGEE. The CDR3 has 13 amino acids. The V segment lost 0 bases and the J segment 5 bases; nucleotides outside the gene matches: 1. The CDR3 DNA follows: TGTGCCAGCAGCGTAGAACTAGCGGAGACCCAGTACTTC. Translation: CASSVELAETQYF.